The rows below give T cell receptor beta chains drawn from one sample of a study of T-cell memory formation after mild COVID-19. TCRdb re-derived calls from the 5' RACE reads in MiXCR, one entry per CDR3 protein. The repertoire consists of about 420,000 distinct CDR3 sequences, with about 22% occurring once and the leading ten covering about an eighth. The sample comprised PBMCs or a T cell subset sorted from them (not recorded which). These receptors were collected from an adult woman who had mild COVID-19 (a few samples of this study predate the infection). Cell type and time point are not known. Each CDR3 is given with its conserved first and last residue. Fields, in order: clone size, J gene, CDR3 length, V gene, CDR3 protein. Expanded clones get a size class; other rows say once, few or many, or leave the size out.

clone size: few
J gene: TRBJ2-5
CDR3 length: 14
V gene: TRBV24-1
CDR3 protein: CASGTSGAGETQYF

clone size: NA
J gene: TRBJ2-7
CDR3 length: 13
V gene: TRBV7-2
CDR3 protein: CASSLGQGLEQYF

clone size: NA
J gene: TRBJ2-5
CDR3 length: 14
V gene: TRBV29-1
CDR3 protein: CSVAPLGGIETQYF

clone size: few
J gene: TRBJ1-2
CDR3 length: 13
V gene: TRBV15
CDR3 protein: CATSREGGYGYTF

clone size: NA
J gene: TRBJ2-1
CDR3 length: 13
V gene: TRBV7-3
CDR3 protein: CASSLMGPSEQFF

clone size: few
J gene: TRBJ1-5
CDR3 length: 13
V gene: TRBV20-1
CDR3 protein: CSARSAADQPQHF

clone size: NA
J gene: TRBJ2-3
CDR3 length: 14
V gene: TRBV29-1
CDR3 protein: CSVGTGGRGDTQYF

clone size: many
J gene: TRBJ1-1
CDR3 length: 13
V gene: TRBV27
CDR3 protein: CASSLRGSTEAFF

clone size: few
J gene: TRBJ2-7
CDR3 length: 15
V gene: TRBV6-2/TRBV6-3
CDR3 protein: CASSPFRTAAYEQYF

clone size: few
J gene: TRBJ2-7
CDR3 length: 16
V gene: TRBV29-1
CDR3 protein: CRGGTDCGIRSYEQYF

clone size: many
J gene: TRBJ2-5
CDR3 length: 13
V gene: TRBV3-1
CDR3 protein: CASSQPGAETQYF

clone size: NA
J gene: TRBJ1-2
CDR3 length: 14
V gene: TRBV4-1
CDR3 protein: CASSQIYSGSGYTF

clone size: NA
J gene: TRBJ2-7
CDR3 length: 14
V gene: TRBV11-2
CDR3 protein: CASSLGRTLYEQYF

clone size: NA
J gene: TRBJ1-1
CDR3 length: 16
V gene: TRBV6-5
CDR3 protein: CASSSLSTQGRTEAFF

clone size: few
J gene: TRBJ1-4
CDR3 length: 12
V gene: TRBV25-1
CDR3 protein: CASNRVGEKLFF

clone size: NA
J gene: TRBJ2-7
CDR3 length: 14
V gene: TRBV20-1
CDR3 protein: CSARDLGSSYEQYF

clone size: few
J gene: TRBJ2-7
CDR3 length: 14
V gene: TRBV12-3/TRBV12-4
CDR3 protein: CASSFGQGTHEQYF

clone size: NA
J gene: TRBJ1-3
CDR3 length: 12
V gene: TRBV30
CDR3 protein: CAWRNSGNTIYF

clone size: NA
J gene: TRBJ2-7
CDR3 length: 14
V gene: TRBV5-6
CDR3 protein: CASSSGGDSYEQYF

clone size: few
J gene: TRBJ1-1
CDR3 length: 14
V gene: TRBV14
CDR3 protein: CASSQEGRMTEAFF

clone size: once
J gene: TRBJ1-1
CDR3 length: 13
V gene: TRBV12-3/TRBV12-4
CDR3 protein: CASSPESYTEAFF

clone size: NA
J gene: TRBJ2-1
CDR3 length: 12
V gene: TRBV18
CDR3 protein: CASNWGGDEQFF

clone size: NA
J gene: TRBJ1-1
CDR3 length: 14
V gene: TRBV5-6
CDR3 protein: CASSLDIWNTEAFF

clone size: NA
J gene: TRBJ1-1
CDR3 length: 14
V gene: TRBV5-1
CDR3 protein: CASSLGSGATEAFF

clone size: NA
J gene: TRBJ1-5
CDR3 length: 14
V gene: TRBV5-6
CDR3 protein: CASSWGYSNQPQHF

clone size: few
J gene: TRBJ1-6
CDR3 length: 16
V gene: TRBV7-9
CDR3 protein: CASSLEVPTVGSPLHF

clone size: few
J gene: TRBJ1-5
CDR3 length: 13
V gene: TRBV30
CDR3 protein: CAWATGVNQPQHF

clone size: few
J gene: TRBJ2-1
CDR3 length: 15
V gene: TRBV20-1
CDR3 protein: CSAPPGLADYNEKFF

clone size: NA
J gene: TRBJ1-5
CDR3 length: 15
V gene: TRBV11-2
CDR3 protein: CASSRGQAINQPQHF

clone size: many
J gene: TRBJ2-7
CDR3 length: 13
V gene: TRBV3-1
CDR3 protein: CASSGGGNYEQYF

clone size: NA
J gene: TRBJ1-2
CDR3 length: 14
V gene: TRBV12-3/TRBV12-4
CDR3 protein: CASSREPSVYGYTF

clone size: NA
J gene: TRBJ2-1
CDR3 length: 15
V gene: TRBV25-1
CDR3 protein: CASGRAGGLYNEQFF

clone size: few
J gene: TRBJ1-5
CDR3 length: 12
V gene: TRBV20-1
CDR3 protein: CSARAGNQPQHF

clone size: NA
J gene: TRBJ2-3
CDR3 length: 15
V gene: TRBV5-1
CDR3 protein: CASSYSGDRTDTQYF

clone size: NA
J gene: TRBJ2-1
CDR3 length: 11
V gene: TRBV7-2
CDR3 protein: CASSRDYLQFF

clone size: NA
J gene: TRBJ2-3
CDR3 length: 13
V gene: TRBV27
CDR3 protein: CASGEASGGGQYF

clone size: few
J gene: TRBJ2-2
CDR3 length: 14
V gene: TRBV25-1
CDR3 protein: CARTSSGGSGELFF

clone size: many
J gene: TRBJ2-3
CDR3 length: 15
V gene: TRBV5-5
CDR3 protein: CASSPGQGDTDTQYF

clone size: NA
J gene: TRBJ2-1
CDR3 length: 14
V gene: TRBV7-9
CDR3 protein: CASSLAGEYNEQFF

clone size: NA
J gene: TRBJ1-2
CDR3 length: 14
V gene: TRBV12-3/TRBV12-4
CDR3 protein: CASTRTGTFYGYTF

clone size: few
J gene: TRBJ2-7
CDR3 length: 13
V gene: TRBV5-1
CDR3 protein: CASQPGGTYEQYF

clone size: NA
J gene: TRBJ2-3
CDR3 length: 12
V gene: TRBV6-1
CDR3 protein: CASRAYADTQYF